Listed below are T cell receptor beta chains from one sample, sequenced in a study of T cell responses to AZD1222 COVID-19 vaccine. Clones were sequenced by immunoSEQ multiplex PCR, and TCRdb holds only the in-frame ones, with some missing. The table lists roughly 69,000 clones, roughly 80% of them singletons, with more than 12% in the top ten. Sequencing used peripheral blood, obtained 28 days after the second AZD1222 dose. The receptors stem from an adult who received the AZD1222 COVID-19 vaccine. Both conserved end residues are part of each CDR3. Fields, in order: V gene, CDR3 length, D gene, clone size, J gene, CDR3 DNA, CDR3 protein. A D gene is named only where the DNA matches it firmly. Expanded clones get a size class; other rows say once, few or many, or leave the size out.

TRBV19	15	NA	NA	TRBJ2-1	TGTGCCAGTGGGGCACCCAGGGACTCCTACAATGAGCAGTTCTTC	CASGAPRDSYNEQFF
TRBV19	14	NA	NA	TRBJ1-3	TGTGCCAGTATCCCCGGCAGATCTGGAAACACCATATATTTT	CASIPGRSGNTIYF
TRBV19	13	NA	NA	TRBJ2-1	TGTGCCAGTAGTCGCTCAGGCTACAATGAGCAGTTCTTC	CASSRSGYNEQFF
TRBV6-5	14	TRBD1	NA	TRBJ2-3	TGTGCCAGCAGCGTGGGACAGCGCAAGGATACGCAGTATTTT	CASSVGQRKDTQYF
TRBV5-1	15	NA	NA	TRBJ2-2	TGCGCCAGCAGCCCGCGGACAGCGAACACCGGGGAGCTGTTTTTT	CASSPRTANTGELFF
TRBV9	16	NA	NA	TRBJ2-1	TGTGCCAGCAGCCCACTTGGACAGACAGCTGGGGATGAGCAGTTCTTC	CASSPLGQTAGDEQFF
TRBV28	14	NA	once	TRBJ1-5	TGTGCCAGCAGTTTTCAGACTTTTGATCAGCCCCAGCATTTT	CASSFQTFDQPQHF
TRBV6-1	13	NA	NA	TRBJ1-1	TGTGCCAGCAGTGATGGTACCGGGGTTGGTGCTTTCTTT	CASSDGTGVGAFF
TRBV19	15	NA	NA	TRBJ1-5	TGTGCCAGTAGTAGGGCAGTTCTTGGCAATCAGCCCCAGCATTTT	CASSRAVLGNQPQHF
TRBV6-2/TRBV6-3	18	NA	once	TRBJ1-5	TGTGCCAGCAGTTACCCACTACGACAGATATATAGCAATCAGCCCCAGCATTTT	CASSYPLRQIYSNQPQHF
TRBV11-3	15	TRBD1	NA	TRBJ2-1	TGTGCCAGCAGCAGTAGGACAGGGGGATACAATGAGCAGTTCTTC	CASSSRTGGYNEQFF
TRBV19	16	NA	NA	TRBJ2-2	TGTGCCAGTAGTATTAAGTGGATACTCAACACCGGGGAGCTGTTTTTT	CASSIKWILNTGELFF
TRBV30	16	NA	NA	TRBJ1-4	TGTGCCTGGAGTAGGGGGGAGGTAGCAACTAATGAAAAACTGTTTTTT	CAWSRGEVATNEKLFF
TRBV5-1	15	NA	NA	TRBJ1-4	TGCGCCAGCAGCTTGGAGAGGGCGGAGGATGAAAAACTGTTTTTT	CASSLERAEDEKLFF
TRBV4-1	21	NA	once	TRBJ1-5	TGCGCCAGCAGCCACCCCCTCGGGTCGCCGACCTCCGGGGGTAGCAATCAGCCCCAGCATTTT	CASSHPLGSPTSGGSNQPQHF
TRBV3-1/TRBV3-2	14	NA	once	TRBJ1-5	TGTGCCAGCAGCCAAGGACATAGCAATCAGCCCCAGCATTTT	CASSQGHSNQPQHF
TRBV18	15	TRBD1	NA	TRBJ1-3	TGTGCCAGCTCACCACGGACAGGGTCTGGAAACACCATATATTTT	CASSPRTGSGNTIYF
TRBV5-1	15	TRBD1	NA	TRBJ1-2	TGCGCCAGCAGGGTCGACAGGGGACATAACTATGGCTACACCTTC	CASRVDRGHNYGYTF
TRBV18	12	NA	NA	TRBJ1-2	TGTGCCAGCTCACCCCAGACAGATGGCTACACCTTC	CASSPQTDGYTF
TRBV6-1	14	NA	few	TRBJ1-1	TGTGCCAGCAGTGAAATAGGCAGGGGCACTGAAGCTTTCTTT	CASSEIGRGTEAFF
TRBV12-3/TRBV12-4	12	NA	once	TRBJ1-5	TGTGCCAGCCGTCTTGGCAATCAGCCCCAGCATTTT	CASRLGNQPQHF
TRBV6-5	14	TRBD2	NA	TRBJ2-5	TGTGCCAGCGGCAGCGGGGGGGGTCAAGAGACCCAGTACTTC	CASGSGGGQETQYF
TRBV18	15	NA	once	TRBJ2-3	TGTGCCAGCTCACCACCGTCTAGCGCCACAGATACGCAGTATTTT	CASSPPSSATDTQYF